This TCR beta chain stems from a study of cytomegalovirus exposure and HLA in healthy donors. At the level of the study: Some 180 million T cells yielded around 120 million unique TCR beta sequences in earlier analysis.

Looked up from germline, CDR1 is LGHNA and CDR2 is YSLEER. The germline V and J ends were trimmed by 6 bases and 1 base, with 13 bases remaining between them. This CDR3 spans 15 amino acids. PCR primers comprised 60 Vbeta and 13 Jbeta primers. The table came from immunoSEQ multiplex PCR; TCRdb's copy has only in-frame clones and leaves some out. The sample carries about 90,000 clones, around 77% recorded once. This clone was counted only a few times. Its antigen is not identified. Findings of the study overall: In a later analysis, TCR beta V- and J-gene trimming was associated with a missense DCLRE1C variant.

Specimen: PBMCs. The chain carries TRBV4-3 and TRBJ2-1; possibly TRBD2 for D (5 bases). This TCR came from a boy younger than 18 in good health and CMV-seronegative. The chain's CDR3 is CASSDGRVSYNEQFF. DNA of the CDR3: TGCGCCAGCAGTGACGGGCGGGTTTCCTACAATGAGCAGTTCTTC.